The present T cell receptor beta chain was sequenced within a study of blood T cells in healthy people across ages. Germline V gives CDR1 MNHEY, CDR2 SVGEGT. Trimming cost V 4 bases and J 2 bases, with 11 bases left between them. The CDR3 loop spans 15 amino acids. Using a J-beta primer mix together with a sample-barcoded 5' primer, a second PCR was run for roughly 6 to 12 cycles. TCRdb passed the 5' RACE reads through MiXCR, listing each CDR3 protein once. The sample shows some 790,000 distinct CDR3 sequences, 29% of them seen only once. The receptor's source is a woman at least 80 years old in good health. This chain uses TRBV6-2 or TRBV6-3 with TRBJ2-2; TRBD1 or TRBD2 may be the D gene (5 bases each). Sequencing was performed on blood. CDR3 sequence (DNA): TGTGCCAGCAGTTGGGGACGGGGAAACACCGGGGAGCTGTTTTTT. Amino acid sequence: CASSWGRGNTGELFF.